This T cell receptor beta chain originates from a study of blood T cell repertoires in COVID-19. Study-level information: Some COVID-19 samples were acute and others convalescent; all came from the United States, Italy and Spain. T cells, B-cell-depleted T cells, or PBMCs supplied cDNA or gDNA.

This CDR3 has 16 residues. V was pared by 0 bases and J by 3 bases, with 15 bases between. Germline V gene data show CDR1 as SGHRS and CDR2 as YFSETQ. In its sample, this clone was seen once. Authors' analysis steps: Reference gene primers were amplified, and this amplification served to estimate nucleated cell counts. TCRdb keeps only in-frame clones here, not all; method: immunoSEQ multiplex PCR. V and J calls and clone size follow that table, whereas D and trimming were derived from the DNA. The sample contains approximately 47,000 clones, more than 80% of which appear only once. The TCR originated in a man aged 55 to 70 with acute or convalescent COVID-19. The source material was peripheral blood. This chain joins TRBV5-1 and TRBJ1-2; D call uncertain. DNA for the CDR3: TGCGCCAGCAGCTTGGGGCACCCCTTACGGGACTATGGCTACACCTTC. This translates into CASSLGHPLRDYGYTF.